Following are 13 T cell receptor beta chains from one sample sequenced in a study of blood T cell repertoires in COVID-19. The table came from immunoSEQ multiplex PCR; TCRdb's copy has only in-frame clones and leaves some out. Among 250,000 to 300,000 clones listed, around 90% were seen once. Source material: PBMCs or T cells enriched from blood (not recorded which). The receptors here all came from a middle-aged woman who had recovered from COVID-19.

The CDR3 nucleotides read TGTGCCAGCAGCCAACAGATGAATCAGCCCCAGCATTTT. This gives the protein CASSQQMNQPQHF. This chain uses TRBV3-1 (or the pseudogene TRBV3-2) with TRBJ1-5; D unclear. CDR3 length: 13 residues. Per germline, CDR1 LGHDT and CDR2 YNNKEL (reference sequence). V was trimmed by 2 bases and J by 4 bases, leaving 6 bases between them.

The J gene is TRBJ2-7, the V gene TRBV6-2 or TRBV6-3, with 8 nucleotides matching TRBD2. V trimming: 6 bases; J trimming: 1 base; junction bases outside the gene matches: 2. Germline V gives CDR1 MNHEY, CDR2 SVGEGT. The length of the CDR3 is 13 residues. CDR3 bases: TGTGCCAGCAGCCGGGGGGGTTCCTACGAGCAGTACTTC. This codes for CASSRGGSYEQYF.

The V gene is TRBV4-2, the J gene TRBJ2-7; 16 nucleotides align to TRBD2. The CDR3 spans 20 residues. Per germline, CDR1 LGHNA and CDR2 YNFKEQ. V lost 4 bases, J lost 2 bases, and 14 bases stayed unmatched. This chain's CDR3 is CASSRKAPGTSGGDPYEQYF. As DNA, the CDR3 is TGTGCCAGCAGCCGAAAAGCGCCCGGGACTAGCGGGGGGGACCCCTACGAGCAGTACTTC.

The chain has TRBV5-1 and TRBJ1-2, with 8 bases fitting TRBD1. The V segment lost 3 bases and the J segment 3 bases; nucleotides outside the gene matches: 7. Germline assignment: CDR1 SGHRS and CDR2 YFSETQ. The CDR3 loop spans 15 amino acids. The CDR3 reads CASSYTGGRYYGYTF. The CDR3 nucleotides are TGCGCCAGCAGCTACACAGGGGGGAGGTACTATGGCTACACCTTC.

V and J are TRBV9 and TRBJ1-3, with D perhaps TRBD1 (6 bases). CDR3 length equals 16 residues. V was clipped by 4 bases and J by 2 bases, with 16 bases between them. Germline CDR1 is SGDLS and CDR2 is YYNGEE. CDR3 residues: CASSPREGGTGNTIYF. The CDR3 DNA sequence: TGTGCCAGCAGCCCCCGTGAGGGGGGGACTGGAAACACCATATATTTT.

The chain carries TRBV6-1 and TRBJ1-5; no clear D gene. This CDR3 is 13 amino acids long. The V end was cut by 0 bases, the J end by 7 bases, with 7 bases between. CDR1 is MNHNS and CDR2 is SASEGT in the germline V gene. CDR3: CASSEARLQPQHF. DNA of the CDR3: TGTGCCAGCAGTGAAGCCAGGCTGCAGCCCCAGCATTTT.

V gene TRBV18 combines with J gene TRBJ2-1; TRBD2 matches at 7 bases. The CDR3 sequence is 15 residues long. V shed 3 bases, J shed 4 bases, and the junction held 6 bases outside the gene matches. The germline V gene has CDR1 KGHSH and CDR2 LQKENI. The CDR3 nucleotides are TGTGCCAGCTCACCCGTCGGGGGGAGATACAATGAGCAGTTCTTC. Encoded protein: CASSPVGGRYNEQFF.

The genes are TRBV30 and TRBJ1-2, with 9 bases that match TRBD1. The CDR3 consists of 15 residues. The germline V gene has CDR1 GTSNPN and CDR2 SVGIG (reference sequence). The V gene end was trimmed by 0 bases and the J gene end by 8 bases; junction bases not matched to a gene: 10. The CDR3 nucleotides are TGTGCCTGGAGTGTACAGGGGGCGCAAGCGCGGGGCTACACCTTC. Translation gives CAWSVQGAQARGYTF.

The chain uses TRBV7-8 and TRBJ1-3, with D uncertain. Trimming removed 1 base at V and 4 bases at J, with 8 bases between. This CDR3 has 14 amino acids. Germline V gene lookup returns CDR1 SGHVS and CDR2 FQNEAQ. The CDR3 sequence: CASSLDSPGNTIYF. For the CDR3, the DNA is TGTGCCAGCAGCTTAGACAGCCCAGGAAACACCATATATTTT.

The chain joins TRBV7-3 to TRBJ2-1; no clear D gene. The germline V gene encodes CDR1 SGHTA and CDR2 FQGTGA. V lost 3 bases and J lost 6, with 6 bases in between. This CDR3 is 12 amino acids long. CDR3 in amino acids: CASSLASNEQFF. In DNA form, the CDR3 reads TGTGCCAGCAGCTTGGCCAGCAATGAGCAGTTCTTC.

The chain combines TRBV7-5 with TRBJ2-7; TRBD1, the table's D call, lacks a check against the DNA. TRBV7-5 is a known pseudogene. The length of the CDR3 is 17 residues. DNA of the CDR3: TGTGCCAGAAGCTTAGCCGGACAGGGATGGTGGGCCTACGAGCAGTACTTC. Protein: CARSLAGQGWWAYEQYF.

A single count supports this clone. The chain combines TRBV3-1 (or the pseudogene TRBV3-2) with TRBJ2-1, with TRBD2 as a possible D gene (6 bases). Germline CDR1 and CDR2: LGHDT and YNNKEL (reference sequence). The CDR3 runs to 12 residues. Trimming cost V 3 bases and J 7 bases, with 7 bases left between them. The DNA of the CDR3 is TGTGCCAGCAGCCATGGGGGGAATGAGCAGTTCTTC. Its translation is CASSHGGNEQFF.

This chain uses TRBV19 with TRBJ1-2; D is unresolved. CDR1 and CDR2 (germline): LNHDA, SQIVND (reference sequence). The CDR3 has 15 amino acids. V shed 5 bases and J shed 3 bases, with 16 bases lying between them. The CDR3 DNA sequence: TGTGCCAGTAGTGTCCTTGAGGGAGGGTACTATGGCTACACCTTC. Translation: CASSVLEGGYYGYTF.